The 2 T cell receptor beta chains presented below share a single source sample, sequenced in a study of blood T cells in healthy people across ages. It was with a sample-barcoded 5' primer and a J-beta primer mix that a second PCR of about 7 to 12 cycles was run. From the 5' RACE reads, TCRdb called clonotypes with MiXCR, one entry per CDR3 protein. Of around 1,600,000 distinct CDR3 sequences in the sample, about 42% were seen once. What was sequenced was blood. These receptor sequences come from a woman between 18 and 30 years old in good health.

The chain carries TRBV19 and TRBJ1-5; D is undetermined. This CDR3 is built from 17 residues. Trimming stripped 6 bases from V and 1 base from J, with 19 bases between. Germline values: CDR1 LNHDA, CDR2 SQIVND (reference sequence). The CDR3 nucleotides are TGTGCCAGTAGCCATCGGGTTCCTCCGCGGAGCAATCAGCCCCAGCATTTT. Translating it yields CASSHRVPPRSNQPQHF.

This chain connects TRBV7-9 to TRBJ1-6; no clear D gene. The V gene lost 0 bases and the J gene lost 0 bases, with 6 bases spanning the gap. The CDR3 is 16 residues long. CDR1 is SEHNR and CDR2 is FQNEAQ in the germline V gene (reference sequence). For the CDR3, the DNA is TGTGCCAGCAGCTTAGCCCCCAGCTCCTATAATTCACCCCTCCACTTT. Its protein is CASSLAPSSYNSPLHF.